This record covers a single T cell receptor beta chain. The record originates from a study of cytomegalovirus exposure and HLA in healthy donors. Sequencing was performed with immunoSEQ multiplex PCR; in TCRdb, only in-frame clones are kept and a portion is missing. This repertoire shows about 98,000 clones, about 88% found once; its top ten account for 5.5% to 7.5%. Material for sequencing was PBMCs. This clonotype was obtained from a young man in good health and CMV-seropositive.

Here the CDR3 DNA reads TGTGCCAGCAGCCAAGATTGGGGGGTTGGTGAAGCTTTCTTT. Protein: CASSQDWGVGEAFF. The rearrangement joins TRBV14 to TRBJ1-1; possible D gene TRBD1, 5 bases. CDR1 and CDR2 from the germline V gene are SGHDN and FVKESK. V was trimmed by 0 bases and J by 7 bases, leaving 12 bases between them. The CDR3 is 14 amino acids.